These 16 T cell receptor beta chains came from one sample sequenced in a study of patients and donors after allogeneic stem cell transplantation. TCRdb re-derived calls from the RT-PCR reads in MiXCR, one entry per CDR3 protein. The table lists approximately 88,000 distinct CDR3 sequences, approximately 5% of them singletons, with roughly 2.5% in the top ten. The sequencing input was blood, either unsorted or a sorted T cell fraction (not recorded which). Receptor source: a human donor who was either an allogeneic HSCT recipient or a stem cell or donor lymphocyte infusion donor (not recorded which). It is not recorded whose cells these are; they may come from a transplant donor.

By share of the sample, this clonotype is medium-sized. The V gene is TRBV10-3, the J gene TRBJ2-3; tentatively, D is TRBD1 (5 bases). Between the trimmed V and J ends, which lost 10 bases and 0 bases, there was a span of 8 bases. This CDR3 region has 12 residues. CDR1 is ENHRY, CDR2 SYGVKD, per germline. The CDR3 sequence: CATQGSTDTQYF. As DNA, the CDR3 is TGTGCCACCCAGGGCAGCACAGATACGCAGTATTTT.

This clonotype was picked up many times. The genes are TRBV7-9 and TRBJ2-1; D not resolved. The ends were cut back, 8 bases at V and 5 bases at J, with 16 bases in the middle. The germline CDR1 and CDR2 sequences are SEHNR and FQNEAQ (reference sequence). This CDR3 contains 14 residues. CDR3 DNA: TGTGCCAGCTTCCCCGGCGAGAAGCACAATGAGCAGTTCTTC. Amino acid sequence: CASFPGEKHNEQFF. The whole variable domain, filled in from reference TRBV7-9 and TRBJ2-1, reads DTGVSQNPRHKITKRGQNVTFRCDPISEHNRLYWYRQTLGQGPEFLTYFQNEAQLEKSRLLSDRFSAERPKGSFSTLEIQRTEQGDSAMYLCASFPGEKHNEQFFGPGTRLTVL.

This clonotype was seen ten or more times. The DNA of the CDR3 is TGTGCCAGTAAAAGGCGGGCGGGAGTGGTGGCAGATACGCAGTATTTT. Its protein product is CASKRRAGVVADTQYF. The chain employs TRBV19 and TRBJ2-3, with 7 nucleotides matching TRBD2. Germline CDR1 reads LNHDA; CDR2 reads SQIVND (reference sequence). V was clipped by 7 bases and J by 4 bases; unmatched bases: 14. This CDR3 has 16 residues.

This clonotype was observed at least ten times. This chain links TRBV18 with TRBJ1-2, with 9 bases matching TRBD1. Trimming took 4 bases from V and 8 from J; bases not matched to a gene: 2. The CDR3 runs 12 residues. CDR1 and CDR2 from the germline V gene are KGHSH and LQKENI. This CDR3 is CASSRTGDGYTF. The DNA of the CDR3 is TGTGCCAGCTCACGGACAGGGGACGGCTACACCTTC.

The sample holds many counts of this clonotype. The chain has TRBV2 and TRBJ2-1; TRBD2 matches at 9 bases. The CDR3 extends over 16 amino acids. J lost 1 base, V lost 2 bases, and 3 bases had no gene match. The germline V gene has CDR1 SNHLY and CDR2 FYNNEI. CDR3 in amino acids: CASSELGLASYNEQFF. In nucleotides, the CDR3 is TGTGCCAGCAGTGAACTCGGACTAGCGTCCTACAATGAGCAGTTCTTC.

The sample holds many counts of this clonotype. The rearrangement joins TRBV20-1 to TRBJ1-2; 7 bases map to TRBD1. Germline V lookup: CDR1 DFQATT, CDR2 SNEGSKA (reference sequence). V shed 6 bases and J 6 bases; nucleotides not matched to a gene: 7. This CDR3 has 12 residues. For the CDR3, the DNA is TGCAGTGCAACCGACAGGGTGAATGGCTACACCTTC. Protein: CSATDRVNGYTF.

This clonotype was found many times. The V and J genes are TRBV29-1 and TRBJ2-7; D is undetermined. Trimming removed 3 bases at V and 0 bases at J, with 9 bases between. Per the germline V gene, CDR1 is SQVTM and CDR2 is ANQGSEA. The CDR3 has 13 amino acids. The CDR3 DNA sequence: TGCAGCGTTGAGGCAGAGAACTCCTACGAGCAGTACTTC. The encoded protein is CSVEAENSYEQYF.

This clonotype was detected a few times. This chain connects TRBV20-1 to TRBJ2-1; tentatively, D is TRBD1 or TRBD2 (8 bases each). The germline gives CDR1 DFQATT, CDR2 SNEGSKA (reference sequence). CDR3 size: 21 residues. V shed 0 bases and J shed 3 bases, with 30 bases lying between them. The CDR3 reads CSARDSLGTRTGGGHYNEQFF. The CDR3 region has the DNA TGCAGTGCTAGAGATAGTTTAGGGACTAGAACAGGGGGGGGCCACTACAATGAGCAGTTCTTC.

Many counts were recorded for this clonotype. The chain joins TRBV24-1 to TRBJ2-2; TRBD1 agrees at 8 bases. This CDR3 spans 15 amino acids. With V trimmed by 2 bases and J by 6 bases, 4 bases remained unmatched. The germline V gene has CDR1 KGHDR and CDR2 SFDVKD. In DNA, the CDR3 is TGTGCCACCAGTGATTGGACAGGGAAGGCCGGGGAGCTGTTTTTT. This sequence encodes CATSDWTGKAGELFF.

This clonotype appeared a few times. The chain uses TRBV5-1 and TRBJ1-2, with D unresolved. The CDR3 has 12 amino acids. Germline loops: CDR1 SGHRS, CDR2 YFSETQ. Trimming took off 0 bases at V and 1 base at J, with 1 base between the two ends. Written as DNA, the CDR3 is TGCGCCAGCAGCTTGGATAACTATGGCTACACCTTC. Its translation is CASSLDNYGYTF.

This clonotype was picked up many times. The V call is TRBV15, the J call TRBJ1-1; D remains ambiguous. The germline CDR1 and CDR2 sequences are LNHNV and YYDKDF (reference sequence). The CDR3 sequence is 15 residues long. Trimming took off 0 bases at V and 12 bases at J, with 20 bases between the two ends. The DNA of the CDR3 is TGTGCCACCAGCAGAGATCTTGTGAGATCAAGCAGGTCTTTCTTT. Translating gives CATSRDLVRSSRSFF.

This clonotype was detected ten times or more. The chain combines TRBV28 with TRBJ2-2; 10 bases match TRBD1. CDR1 and CDR2 (germline): MDHEN, SYDVKM. The CDR3 consists of 16 residues. After removal of 5 bases from V and 5 bases from J, the junction contained 8 bases not matched to a gene. CDR3: CASSLDRGRGTGELFF. The CDR3 DNA sequence: TGTGCCAGCAGTCTCGACAGGGGGCGTGGAACCGGGGAGCTGTTTTTT.

This clonotype was recorded many times. This chain uses TRBV20-1 with TRBJ1-5; no clear D gene. The CDR3 has 12 amino acids. V gave up 6 bases and J gave up 5 bases, with 11 bases separating them. Germline V lookup: CDR1 DFQATT, CDR2 SNEGSKA (reference sequence). The CDR3: CSALSGDQPQHF. For the CDR3, the DNA is TGCAGTGCCTTGAGCGGGGATCAGCCCCAGCATTTT.

The V gene is TRBV5-4, the J gene TRBJ2-1, with 11 bases fitting TRBD2. V lost 4 bases, J lost 3 bases, and 3 bases stayed unmatched. There are 15 residues in the CDR3. Germline lookup yields CDR1 SGHNT and CDR2 YYREEE (reference sequence). CDR3 in DNA: TGTGCCAGCAGCCATGGACTAGCGGGCTACAATGAGCAGTTCTTC. Encoded protein: CASSHGLAGYNEQFF.

The gene calls are TRBV7-9 and TRBJ2-3; TRBD2 agrees at 9 bases. V was pared by 5 bases and J by 2 bases, with 8 bases of the junction left unmatched. The CDR3 has 16 residues. The germline gives CDR1 SEHNR, CDR2 FQNEAQ (reference sequence). CDR3 coding DNA: TGTGCCAGCAGCACACCTAGCGGGATCTACACAGATACGCAGTATTTT. Its protein product is CASSTPSGIYTDTQYF.

Ten or more counts support this clonotype. The CDR3 sequence is CASSFTQGGSNQPQHF. In DNA form, the CDR3 reads TGCGCCAGCAGCTTCACCCAGGGGGGTAGCAATCAGCCCCAGCATTTT. This rearrangement joins TRBV4-1 to TRBJ1-5, with TRBD1 matching over 7 bases. In germline, CDR1 is MGHRA, CDR2 YSYEKL. The CDR3 extends over 16 amino acids. The trim removed 5 bases at V and 0 bases at J, leaving 7 bases unmatched.